Presented here are 29 T cell receptor beta chains from one specimen sequenced in a study of cytomegalovirus exposure and HLA in healthy donors (dated by TCRdb to about 2017). Library generation was performed with the immunoSEQ multiplex PCR assay. A mixture of 60 forward primers for TCR Vbeta segments and 13 reverse primers for TCR Jbeta segments was used in the multiplex PCR. The source is immuneACCESS, and TCRdb retained only in-frame sequences with V and J called. Part of the clones is not carried over; for the studies checked, unresolved V genes explain less than half of this, and the remainder is unexplained. The sample data list some 85,000 clones, and around three quarters of these were observed just once. The ten largest clones represent 1.2% to 1.5% of the sample. Material: PBMCs. Receptor source: a male donor in good health and CMV-seronegative.

The chain combines TRBV10-3 with TRBJ1-1; D is ambiguous. The CDR3 runs 15 residues. V gave up 0 bases and J gave up 9 bases, with 17 bases separating them. From germline, CDR1 is ENHRY and CDR2 SYGVKD. The CDR3, as DNA: TGTGCCATCAGTGAGTCGGGTGCGAGGGAAAATAAAGCTTTCTTT. Amino acids: CAISESGARENKAFF.

This clone was recorded a few times. J is TRBJ2-7 and V is TRBV18, with TRBD2 matching over 7 bases. V shed 2 bases and J 4 bases; nucleotides not matched to a gene: 8. CDR1 is KGHSH and CDR2 is LQKENI in the germline V gene. CDR3 length: 15 residues. This CDR3 is CASSPSHGRSYEQYF. In DNA form, the CDR3 reads TGTGCCAGCTCACCATCTCACGGGAGGTCTTACGAGCAGTACTTC.

The chain links TRBV30 to TRBJ2-1; a weak D match, TRBD2 (5 bases). V was clipped by 3 bases and J by 6 bases, with 9 bases between them. Germline V gives CDR1 GTSNPN, CDR2 SVGIG (reference sequence). CDR3 length equals 12 residues. The CDR3 DNA follows: TGTGCCTGGAGCTTCGGACTCAATGAGCAGTTCTTC. Residues: CAWSFGLNEQFF.

This chain links TRBV9 with TRBJ2-1; 9 positions match TRBD2. V shed 0 bases and J 10 bases; nucleotides not matched to a gene: 20. This CDR3 comprises 19 residues. The germline V gene encodes CDR1 SGDLS and CDR2 YYNGEE. The chain's CDR3 is CASSVGVSGSFLLSHEQFF. The CDR3 region has the DNA TGTGCCAGCAGCGTAGGGGTTAGCGGGAGTTTTCTTCTGTCACACGAGCAGTTCTTC. Together with reference TRBV9 and TRBJ2-1, the CDR3 gives the full variable domain: DSGVTQTPKHLITATGQRVTLRCSPRSGDLSVYWYQQSLDQGLQFLIQYYNGEERAKGNILERFSAQQFPDLHSELNLSSLELGDSALYFCASSVGVSGSFLLSHEQFFGPGTRLTVL.

V is TRBV7-8 and J is TRBJ1-2, with TRBD1 as a possible D gene (6 bases). Trimming stripped 1 base from V and 4 bases from J, with 10 bases between. Per germline, CDR1 SGHVS and CDR2 FQNEAQ. CDR3 length equals 14 residues. The CDR3: CASSLEAGVYGYTF. In nucleotides, the CDR3 is TGTGCCAGCAGCTTAGAAGCAGGGGTCTATGGCTACACCTTC.

In its sample, this clone was seen a few times. The V gene is TRBV7-9, the J gene TRBJ1-2, with 11 bases aligning to TRBD1. The V and J ends lost 4 bases and 7 bases, in that order; junction bases with no gene match: 2. The germline V gene has CDR1 SEHNR and CDR2 FQNEAQ (reference sequence). The CDR3 has 13 amino acids. The CDR3 loop is CASSSDRGPGYTF. The CDR3 nucleotides are TGTGCCAGCAGCTCGGACAGGGGGCCTGGCTACACCTTC.

The V and J genes are TRBV18 and TRBJ1-2, with 10 bases fitting TRBD1. V was clipped by 7 bases and J by 6 bases; unmatched bases: 5. This CDR3 is 13 amino acids long. Per germline, CDR1 KGHSH and CDR2 LQKENI. The CDR3 DNA is TGTGCCAGCTGGGGACAGGGGATAGATGGCTACACCTTC. Residues: CASWGQGIDGYTF.

About this clone: The junction departs from germline at one end; a sequencing error may be responsible. The chain links TRBV28 to TRBJ2-6, with D possibly being TRBD1 (6 bases). Germline lookup yields CDR1 MDHEN and CDR2 SYDVKM. CDR3 length: 17 residues. The CDR3 is CASSFRTASSGANGLTF. In nucleotides, the CDR3 is TGTGCCAGCAGTTTCCGGACAGCGAGCTCTGGGGCCAACGGCCTGACTTTC.

V is TRBV20-1 and J is TRBJ1-2; D unresolved. The CDR3 runs 10 residues. Per the germline V gene, CDR1 is DFQATT and CDR2 is SNEGSKA (reference sequence). Trimming removed 0 bases at V and 8 bases at J, with 4 bases between. The CDR3 bases are TGCAGTGCTAGAGAACGGGGCTACACCTTC. This gives the protein CSARERGYTF.

V and J are TRBV7-8 and TRBJ1-5, with unresolved D. Trimming left V 3 bases short and J 4 bases short, with 13 bases between. The CDR3 contains 15 residues. Germline V gene lookup returns CDR1 SGHVS and CDR2 FQNEAQ. The CDR3 bases are TGTGCCAGCAGCTTGAGGGCAGAGCTTAATCAGCCCCAGCATTTT. Residues: CASSLRAELNQPQHF.

The table lists this clone with a few counts. The J gene is TRBJ2-1, the V gene TRBV4-3; 9 nucleotides match TRBD2. Trimming at V came to 4 bases and at J to 4 bases, leaving 5 bases not matched to a gene. Germline assignment: CDR1 LGHNA and CDR2 YSLEER. This CDR3 has 15 residues. Here the CDR3 reads CASSPGLATYNEQFF. The CDR3 coding sequence is TGCGCCAGCAGCCCGGGACTAGCAACGTACAATGAGCAGTTCTTC.

This clone was counted between two and nine times. The V call is TRBV5-1, the J call TRBJ2-5; 11 bases match TRBD2. The CDR3 runs 15 residues. CDR1 is SGHRS and CDR2 is YFSETQ in the germline V gene. The junction had 11 bases not matched to a gene; V was cut back by 4 bases and J by 9 bases. The CDR3 is CASSLRLAGREAQYF. CDR3 DNA: TGCGCCAGCAGCCTGAGACTAGCGGGAAGGGAAGCCCAGTACTTC.

The chain couples TRBV5-1 to TRBJ2-7; 9 bases are a match to TRBD1. Germline V gene data show CDR1 as SGHRS and CDR2 as YFSETQ. The CDR3 loop spans 15 amino acids. J gave up 5 bases and V 0 bases, and 6 bases lay outside the gene matches. The CDR3 spells CASSLAWDRAHEQYF. The CDR3 nucleotides are TGCGCCAGCAGCTTGGCTTGGGACAGGGCACACGAGCAGTACTTC.

The chain uses TRBV4-3 and TRBJ2-5, with no clear D. This CDR3 contains 14 residues. The germline V and J ends were trimmed by 0 bases and 4 bases, with 9 bases remaining between them. From germline, CDR1 is LGHNA and CDR2 YSLEER. The CDR3, as DNA: TGCGCCAGCAGCCAAGATTGGCTGTCAGAGACCCAGTACTTC. Encoded protein: CASSQDWLSETQYF.

In DNA form, the CDR3 reads TGTGCCAGCAGTGAAGGTCCGGAGGCTGAGCAGTTCTTC. It encodes CASSEGPEAEQFF. The rearrangement links TRBV6-4 to TRBJ2-1; D may be TRBD2 (5 bases). V dropped 3 bases and J dropped 9 bases, with 12 bases sitting between them. The CDR3 has 13 residues. Germline CDR1 and CDR2: MRHNA and SNTAGT.

V and J are TRBV11-3 and TRBJ2-7, with a tentative D call TRBD1 (6 bases). Germline CDR1 SGHNT, CDR2 YENEEA. CDR3 size: 13 residues. V lost 5 bases and J lost 6, with 14 bases in between. CDR3 amino acids: CASSPTGSGEQYF. The CDR3 nucleotides read TGTGCCAGCAGCCCAACAGGGTCGGGCGAGCAGTACTTC.

The rearrangement uses TRBV29-1 and TRBJ2-3; D possibly corresponds to TRBD2 (7 bases). Trimming cost V 3 bases and J 2 bases, with 9 bases left between them. The CDR3 contains 13 residues. CDR1 and CDR2 (germline): SQVTM, ANQGSEA. CDR3 amino acids: CSVEGGLTDTQYF. Here the CDR3 DNA reads TGCAGCGTTGAGGGGGGGCTCACAGATACGCAGTATTTT.

This clone has a single count. This sequence joins TRBV30 and TRBJ2-7; the match to TRBD1 covers 7 bases. This CDR3 comprises 12 residues. Germline CDR1 GTSNPN, CDR2 SVGIG (reference sequence). Trimming at V came to 7 bases and at J to 5 bases, leaving 8 bases not matched to a gene. The CDR3 coding sequence is TGTGCCTCTACCTACAGGGGCGACGAGCAGTACTTC. Encoded protein: CASTYRGDEQYF.

This chain uses TRBV6-1 with TRBJ1-2; D possibly corresponds to TRBD1 (6 bases). Germline-derived CDR1 and CDR2 are MNHNS and SASEGT. V lost 2 bases to trimming and J lost 2 bases, with 15 bases between them. The CDR3 consists of 16 residues. The CDR3 spells CASSERFGQKNYGYTF. The DNA for the CDR3 is TGTGCCAGCAGTGAAAGGTTCGGACAGAAGAACTATGGCTACACCTTC.

A few counts support this clone. CDR3 loop: CASSPGGTSAYNEQFF. CDR3 sequence (DNA): TGTGCCAGCAGTCCCGGGGGGACTAGTGCTTACAATGAGCAGTTCTTC. This chain joins TRBV28 and TRBJ2-1, with 8 positions matching TRBD2. The CDR3 is 16 amino acids. CDR1 is MDHEN, CDR2 SYDVKM, per germline. V gave up 5 bases and J gave up 4 bases; unmatched junction bases: 10.

As to this clone: A junction end diverges from the germline sequence, so it may reflect a read error. This rearrangement joins TRBV2 to TRBJ2-4, with D tentatively TRBD1 (6 bases). Germline V lookup: CDR1 SNHLY, CDR2 FYNNEI. CDR3 length: 15 amino acids. This CDR3 reads CASSLDWDTNNIQYF. In nucleotides, the CDR3 is TGTGCCAGCAGCCTCGACTGGGACACCAACAACATTCAGTACTTC.

The genes are TRBV14 and TRBJ2-2; TRBD1 matches 8 bases. The V gene end was trimmed by 4 bases and the J gene end by 6 bases; junction bases not matched to a gene: 7. This CDR3 spans 15 amino acids. The V gene's germline CDR1 is SGHDN and CDR2 FVKESK. The CDR3 protein is CASSRDRGAAGELFF. The CDR3 DNA sequence: TGTGCCAGCAGCCGTGACAGGGGAGCTGCCGGGGAGCTGTTTTTT.

The chain carries TRBV10-3 and TRBJ2-7; 9 bases line up with TRBD2. The CDR3 sequence is 13 residues long. The junction had 5 bases not matched to a gene; V was cut back by 8 bases and J by 3 bases. Germline CDR1 is ENHRY and CDR2 is SYGVKD. The DNA of the CDR3 is TGTGCCATCGGTAGCGGGGGATACTACGAGCAGTACTTC. Protein: CAIGSGGYYEQYF.

The V gene is TRBV7-2, the J gene TRBJ1-2; TRBD1 might be the D (6 bases). There are 12 residues in the CDR3. V lost 5 bases, J lost 4 bases, and 8 bases lay in between. Germline V gives CDR1 SGHTA, CDR2 FQGNSA. CDR3 amino acids: CASSPDSYGYTF. CDR3 sequence (DNA): TGTGCCAGCAGCCCGGACAGCTATGGCTACACCTTC.

The J gene is TRBJ1-4, the V gene TRBV2, with 9 nucleotides matching TRBD1. The V and J ends lost 8 bases and 5 bases, in that order; junction bases with no gene match: 0. Germline CDR1 SNHLY, CDR2 FYNNEI. This CDR3 is 12 amino acids long. This CDR3 is CASGQGNEKLFF. The CDR3 region has the DNA TGTGCCAGCGGACAGGGGAATGAAAAACTGTTTTTT.

The chain recombines TRBV7-9 with TRBJ2-1, with D tentatively TRBD1 (6 bases). In germline, CDR1 is SEHNR, CDR2 FQNEAQ (reference sequence). The CDR3 totals 12 residues. Trimming took 6 bases from V and 8 from J, leaving 11 bases between them. CDR3 bases: TGTGCCAGCAGAGGGGGTGGGGATGAGCAGTTCTTC. It is translated as CASRGGGDEQFF. Based on the CDR3 plus reference TRBV7-9 and TRBJ2-1, the full variable domain is DTGVSQNPRHKITKRGQNVTFRCDPISEHNRLYWYRQTLGQGPEFLTYFQNEAQLEKSRLLSDRFSAERPKGSFSTLEIQRTEQGDSAMYLCASRGGGDEQFFGPGTRLTVL.

This chain connects TRBV10-3 to TRBJ1-1; D gene ambiguous. CDR3 length equals 12 residues. With 4 bases removed from V and 1 base from J, the gap between germline ends came to 4 bases. Germline V CDR1 and CDR2: ENHRY, SYGVKD. The CDR3 sequence: CAISGQNTEAFF. CDR3 DNA: TGTGCCATCAGTGGACAGAACACTGAAGCTTTCTTT.

The rearrangement uses TRBV4-1 and TRBJ1-4, with TRBD1 matching over 7 bases. Trimming cost V 6 bases and J 8 bases; bases outside gene matches: 18. CDR3 length equals 17 residues. CDR1 MGHRA and CDR2 YSYEKL come from the germline V gene. The CDR3 region is CASSQNPTGARREKLFF. For the CDR3, the DNA is TGCGCCAGCAGTCAAAATCCAACAGGGGCAAGAAGAGAAAAACTGTTTTTT.

This clone was seen a single time. The chain joins TRBV6-5 to TRBJ1-2; TRBD1 is a possible D gene (5 bases). The CDR3 contains 15 residues. CDR1 is MNHEY and CDR2 is SVGAGI in the germline V gene. With 0 bases removed from V and 7 bases from J, the gap between germline ends came to 15 bases. The CDR3 protein is CASSYSMGGSIGYTF. Written as DNA, the CDR3 is TGTGCCAGCAGTTACTCGATGGGGGGTTCTATTGGCTACACCTTC.